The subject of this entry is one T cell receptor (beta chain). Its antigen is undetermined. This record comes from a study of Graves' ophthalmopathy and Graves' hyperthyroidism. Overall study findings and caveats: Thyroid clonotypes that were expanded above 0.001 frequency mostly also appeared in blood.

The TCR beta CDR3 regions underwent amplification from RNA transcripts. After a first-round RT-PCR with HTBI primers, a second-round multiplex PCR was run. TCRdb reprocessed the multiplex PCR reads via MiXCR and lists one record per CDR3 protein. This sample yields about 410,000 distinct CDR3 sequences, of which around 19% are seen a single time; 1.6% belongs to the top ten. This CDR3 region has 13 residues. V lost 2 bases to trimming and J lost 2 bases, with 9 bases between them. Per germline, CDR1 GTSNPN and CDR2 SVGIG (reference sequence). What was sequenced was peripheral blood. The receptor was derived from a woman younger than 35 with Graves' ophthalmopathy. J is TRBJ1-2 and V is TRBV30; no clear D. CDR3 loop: CAWSPMLNYGYTF. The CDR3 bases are TGTGCCTGGAGTCCGATGTTGAACTATGGCTACACCTTC. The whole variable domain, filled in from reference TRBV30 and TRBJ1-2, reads SQTIHQWPATLVQPVGSPLSLECTVEGTSNPNLYWYRQAAGRGLQLLFYSVGIGQISSEVPQNLSASRPQDRQFILSSKKLLLSDSGFYLCAWSPMLNYGYTFGSGTRLTVV.